These 32 T cell receptor beta chains came from one sample sequenced in a study of cytomegalovirus exposure and HLA in healthy donors. Primers included in the PCR were 60 Vbeta and 13 Jbeta primers. Repertoires were generated with immunoSEQ multiplex PCR, while TCRdb's copy carries only in-frame clones and drops some. Among about 140,000 clones, around 80% were seen once, and the ten largest hold under 7.5%. Sequenced sample: PBMCs. The receptors derive from a man in his forties in good health and CMV-seropositive.

Here the CDR3 DNA reads TGTGCCTGGAGTGTAACGGGAGGGCCGGCTTCTGAGCAGTTCTTC. Encoded protein: CAWSVTGGPASEQFF. This chain uses TRBV30 with TRBJ2-1, with TRBD2 matching over 8 bases. After removal of 0 bases from V and 9 bases from J, the junction contained 10 bases not matched to a gene. CDR1 and CDR2 from the germline V gene are GTSNPN and SVGIG (reference sequence). The CDR3 has 15 amino acids.

The chain combines TRBV5-1 with TRBJ2-7; 7 bases fit TRBD1. The CDR3 contains 14 residues. V shed 2 bases and J 3 bases; nucleotides not matched to a gene: 5. The germline V gene has CDR1 SGHRS and CDR2 YFSETQ. CDR3 in amino acids: CASSFEQGFYEQYF. CDR3 bases: TGCGCCAGCAGCTTTGAACAGGGGTTCTACGAGCAGTACTTC. Looking up the rest from reference TRBV5-1 and TRBJ2-7 gives the full variable domain: KAGVTQTPRYLIKTRGQQVTLSCSPISGHRSVSWYQQTPGQGLQFLFEYFSETQRNKGNFPGRFSGRQFSNSRSEMNVSTLELGDSALYLCASSFEQGFYEQYFGPGTRLTVT.

This rearrangement joins TRBV27 to TRBJ1-4; D is perhaps TRBD1 (5 bases). The V and J ends lost 6 bases and 3 bases respectively, with 14 bases between them. The CDR3 spans 15 residues. Per germline, CDR1 MNHEY and CDR2 SMNVEV (reference sequence). CDR3 region: CASRGGVTANEKLFF. DNA of the CDR3: TGTGCCAGCAGGGGGGGTGTGACGGCTAATGAAAAACTGTTTTTT.

This chain uses TRBV5-8 with TRBJ2-7; D unresolved. CDR3 length: 15 residues. V gave up 4 bases and J gave up 6 bases, with 20 bases separating them. The germline gives CDR1 SGHTS, CDR2 YDEGEE. Written as DNA, the CDR3 is TGTGCCAGCAGCCCCCCCGGCTTGACCCCGGGCGAGCAGTACTTC. It specifies CASSPPGLTPGEQYF.

The count of this clone is one. The CDR3 loop reads CASSRSPWTSGGPSTDTQYF. The CDR3 bases are TGTGCCAGCAGCCGATCCCCTTGGACTAGCGGGGGGCCAAGCACAGATACGCAGTATTTT. The rearrangement uses TRBV11-3 and TRBJ2-3, with 14 bases identical to TRBD2. Germline V CDR1 and CDR2: SGHNT, YENEEA. CDR3 length: 20 amino acids. After removal of 5 bases from V and 0 bases from J, the junction contained 13 bases not matched to a gene.

The chain recombines TRBV7-9 with TRBJ2-7, with D tentatively TRBD2 (7 bases). V dropped 2 bases and J dropped 7 bases, with 12 bases sitting between them. Looked up from germline, CDR1 is SEHNR and CDR2 is FQNEAQ (reference sequence). The CDR3 is made up of 13 amino acids. This CDR3 reads CASSLTGGGEQYF. Here the CDR3 DNA reads TGTGCCAGCAGCTTAACGGGGGGCGGGGAGCAGTACTTC.

The chain carries TRBV7-2 and TRBJ2-7; D not certain. Germline loops: CDR1 SGHTA, CDR2 FQGNSA. The CDR3 contains 13 residues. Trimming left V 5 bases short and J 3 bases short, with 11 bases between. CDR3 bases: TGTGCCAGCAGCCCCGGGTTCGGCTACGAGCAGTACTTC. Translating gives CASSPGFGYEQYF.

V is TRBV28 and J is TRBJ1-4, with 8 positions matching TRBD1. The J segment lost 7 bases and the V segment lost 5 bases, leaving 6 bases of the junction unmatched. This CDR3 has 14 residues. Germline CDR1 MDHEN, CDR2 SYDVKM. CDR3: CASSEDRAPEKLFF. CDR3 coding DNA: TGTGCCAGCAGTGAGGACAGGGCGCCTGAAAAACTGTTTTTT.

The rearrangement joins TRBV29-1 to TRBJ2-7; 9 bases align to TRBD1. The V and J ends lost 7 bases and 4 bases, in that order; junction bases with no gene match: 11. The CDR3 has 14 amino acids. CDR1 is SQVTM and CDR2 is ANQGSEA in the germline V gene. Here the CDR3 reads CSATGTGRLYEQYF. In nucleotides, the CDR3 is TGCAGCGCTACGGGGACAGGGAGGCTGTACGAGCAGTACTTC.

The chain employs TRBV9 and TRBJ2-1; D call uncertain. CDR1 is SGDLS and CDR2 is YYNGEE in the germline V gene. The V and J ends lost 0 bases and 8 bases respectively, with 18 bases between them. This CDR3 has 16 amino acids. Written as DNA, the CDR3 is TGTGCCAGCAGCGTAGCGGCGGAAACCCCCCCCGATGAGCAGTTCTTC. Amino acid sequence: CASSVAAETPPDEQFF.

This clone showed up just once. The chain recombines TRBV28 with TRBJ1-5; D gene ambiguous. Trimming shortened V by 1 base and J by 11 bases, and 12 bases separated the two germline ends. CDR1 and CDR2 (germline): MDHEN, SYDVKM. This CDR3 has 13 residues. DNA of the CDR3: TGTGCCAGCAGTTTATCCGTCACACGGGCCCAGCATTTT. Translated, it gives CASSLSVTRAQHF.

V usage is TRBV18 and J usage is TRBJ1-1; D is possibly TRBD1 (6 bases). Trimming left V 5 bases short and J 1 base short, with 11 bases between. Looked up from germline, CDR1 is KGHSH and CDR2 is LQKENI. The CDR3 is 14 residues long. The CDR3 protein is CASSRQAENTEAFF. DNA of the CDR3: TGTGCCAGCTCAAGACAGGCTGAGAACACTGAAGCTTTCTTT.

The CDR3 region is CASSLDRLSGGYEQFF. The CDR3 bases are TGTGCCAGCAGCTTAGACCGACTCTCAGGGGGCTATGAGCAGTTCTTC. V usage is TRBV7-2 and J usage is TRBJ2-1; 8 bases are a match to TRBD1. This CDR3 has 16 amino acids. V lost 1 base to trimming and J lost 8 bases; unmatched junction nucleotides: 10. Germline V lookup: CDR1 SGHTA, CDR2 FQGNSA.

V and J are TRBV4-2 and TRBJ2-7, with 7 bases aligning to TRBD2. The J segment lost 4 bases and the V segment lost 4 bases, leaving 10 bases of the junction unmatched. The CDR3 length is 15 residues. Germline V gives CDR1 LGHNA, CDR2 YNFKEQ. CDR3 sequence (DNA): TGTGCCAGCAGCCCCTATGCGGGGGTCAATTACGAGCAGTACTTC. Its translation: CASSPYAGVNYEQYF.

The chain is built from TRBV11-3 and TRBJ2-7; possibly TRBD1 for D (5 bases). The germline CDR1 and CDR2 sequences are SGHNT and YENEEA. V lost 1 base and J 6 bases, leaving 16 bases between the germline ends. CDR3 size: 15 residues. The CDR3 sequence is CASSLARRQNPEQYF. The CDR3, as DNA: TGTGCCAGCAGCTTAGCACGAAGACAGAATCCCGAGCAGTACTTC.

The V call is TRBV29-1, the J call TRBJ2-6; 12 bases align to TRBD1. From germline, CDR1 is SQVTM and CDR2 ANQGSEA. The CDR3 has 16 residues. V gave up 4 bases and J gave up 4 bases; unmatched junction bases: 5. CDR3 DNA: TGCAGCGTTGGGGGACAGGGGGCGGGGGGGGCCAACGTCCTGACTTTC. It encodes CSVGGQGAGGANVLTF.

This clone was observed once. The rearrangement joins TRBV4-1 to TRBJ1-2; 7 nucleotides match TRBD1. The V segment lost 3 bases and the J segment 3 bases; nucleotides outside the gene matches: 1. This CDR3 contains 13 residues. Germline CDR1 and CDR2: MGHRA and YSYEKL. The CDR3: CASSQGTDYGYTF. The CDR3 DNA follows: TGCGCCAGCAGCCAGGGGACAGACTATGGCTACACCTTC.

The chain couples TRBV15 to TRBJ1-1, with 9 positions matching TRBD1. V shed 0 bases and J 4 bases; nucleotides not matched to a gene: 3. CDR3 length equals 15 residues. The germline V gene has CDR1 LNHNV and CDR2 YYDKDF (reference sequence). CDR3 nucleotides: TGTGCCACCAGCAGAGAGTCGACAGGGGGCACTGAAGCTTTCTTT. Translated, it gives CATSRESTGGTEAFF.

The chain recombines TRBV7-2 with TRBJ2-3; possibly TRBD2 for D (8 bases). The CDR3 sequence is 16 residues long. The germline gives CDR1 SGHTA, CDR2 FQGNSA. V was shortened by 5 bases and J by 2 bases, with 17 bases between the two germline ends. CDR3 DNA sequence: TGTGCCAGCAGCAGGGGGCGGGGGGCCTCCACAGATACGCAGTATTTT. Encoded protein: CASSRGRGASTDTQYF.

This clone was counted between two and nine times. The rearrangement links TRBV6-1 to TRBJ2-6; the D is unclear. CDR1 is MNHNS and CDR2 is SASEGT in the germline V gene. V lost 6 bases to trimming and J lost 1 base, with 4 bases between them. The CDR3 contains 13 residues. The CDR3 bases are TGTGCCAGCAGGGAGTCTGGGGCCAACGTCCTGACTTTC. Translation gives CASRESGANVLTF.

This sequence joins TRBV4-3 and TRBJ2-3; D is possibly TRBD2 (5 bases). The CDR3 has 16 amino acids. CDR1 LGHNA and CDR2 YSLEER come from the germline V gene. Trimming left V 3 bases short and J 3 bases short, with 16 bases between. The CDR3 spells CASSQEAPGETDTQYF. The CDR3 coding sequence is TGCGCCAGCAGCCAGGAGGCCCCCGGGGAAACAGATACGCAGTATTTT.

This clone occurred a few times. CDR3 DNA sequence: TGTGCCAGCAGCTCGAATACTAGCCCAGGCACAGATACGCAGTATTTT. It encodes CASSSNTSPGTDTQYF. This chain links TRBV5-4 with TRBJ2-3; maybe TRBD2 (6 bases). The CDR3 is 16 residues long. With 3 bases removed from V and 1 base from J, the gap between germline ends came to 15 bases. Germline assignment: CDR1 SGHNT and CDR2 YYREEE (reference sequence).

The chain uses TRBV21-1 and TRBJ2-3; TRBD2, the D gene given by the table, was not confirmed from the DNA. TRBV21-1 has pseudogene status. There are 17 residues in the CDR3. CDR3 coding DNA: TGTGCCAGCAGCAGAAAGGAGACTAGCGGGAACACAGATACGCAGTATTTT. As protein: CASSRKETSGNTDTQYF.

V gene TRBV18 combines with J gene TRBJ1-2; 7 positions match TRBD1. Unmatched junction bases numbered 5, after V lost 5 bases and J lost 2 bases. CDR1 is KGHSH and CDR2 is LQKENI in the germline V gene. This CDR3 is built from 14 residues. DNA of the CDR3: TGTGCCAGCTCAGACAGGGATCCGAACTATGGCTACACCTTC. This codes for CASSDRDPNYGYTF.

This chain uses TRBV29-1 with TRBJ1-5; D unclear. Germline CDR1 SQVTM, CDR2 ANQGSEA. CDR3 size: 13 residues. V was cut by 4 bases and J by 0 bases, with 7 bases left in between. CDR3 residues: CSVADNSNQPQHF. CDR3 sequence (DNA): TGCAGCGTTGCCGACAATAGCAATCAGCCCCAGCATTTT.

The chain links TRBV19 to TRBJ2-7; 9 bases fit TRBD1. CDR1 LNHDA and CDR2 SQIVND come from the germline V gene (reference sequence). This CDR3 comprises 15 residues. V was pared by 7 bases and J by 5 bases, with 12 bases of the junction left unmatched. The CDR3 region has the DNA TGTGCCAGTACTACGACGACAGGGGGTAGGAACGAGCAGTACTTC. Its protein product is CASTTTTGGRNEQYF.

CDR3 bases: TGTGCCAGCAGTTACGCTGACAGGGGCACCGGGGAGCTGTTTTTT. It specifies CASSYADRGTGELFF. The V gene is TRBV6-5, the J gene TRBJ2-2, with 8 nucleotides matching TRBD1. Germline lookup yields CDR1 MNHEY and CDR2 SVGAGI. The CDR3 is made up of 15 amino acids. The ends lost 2 bases at V and 4 bases at J; junction bases unmatched: 3.

This chain uses TRBV10-1 with TRBJ1-5; D uncertain. The CDR3 consists of 14 residues. The germline V and J ends were trimmed by 4 bases and 7 bases, with 14 bases remaining between them. Germline CDR1 WNHNN, CDR2 SYGVQD (reference sequence). The CDR3, as DNA: TGCGCCAGCAGTGGGGCCGTCCTTGGGCAGCCCCAGCATTTT. It encodes CASSGAVLGQPQHF.

The chain is built from TRBV9 and TRBJ2-6; TRBD1 is a possible D gene (6 bases). V lost 4 bases and J lost 1, with 21 bases in between. Germline V gene lookup returns CDR1 SGDLS and CDR2 YYNGEE. The CDR3 covers 19 residues. The CDR3 bases are TGTGCCAGCAGCCCTTCCAGGGGCTTCGGGGATTCTGGGGCCAACGTCCTGACTTTC. Translating gives CASSPSRGFGDSGANVLTF.

This clone was counted between two and nine times. The chain joins TRBV2 to TRBJ1-1, with D possibly matching TRBD1 (5 bases). Trimming removed 2 bases from V and 5 bases from J, with 12 bases in between. The CDR3 is 14 residues long. CDR1 is SNHLY, CDR2 FYNNEI, per germline. As DNA, the CDR3 is TGTGCCAGCAGTGAATGGGGCGGGGGGACTGAAGCTTTCTTT. It is translated as CASSEWGGGTEAFF. Together with reference TRBV2 and TRBJ1-1, the CDR3 gives the full variable domain: EPEVTQTPSHQVTQMGQEVILRCVPISNHLYFYWYRQILGQKVEFLVSFYNNEISEKSEIFDDQFSVERPDGSNFTLKIRSTKLEDSAMYFCASSEWGGGTEAFFGQGTRLTVV.

As concerns this clone: The germline gene is not matched at one end of the junction; a read error may be the cause. CDR3 amino acids: CASSTGQDLAF. DNA of the CDR3: TGTGCCAGCAGTACTGGACAGGACCTAGCCTTC. The V and J genes are TRBV6-5 and TRBJ1-2; 7 bases are shared with TRBD1. This CDR3 spans 11 amino acids. CDR1 is MNHEY, CDR2 SVGAGI, per germline.

This clone was seen just once. This chain uses TRBV5-6 with TRBJ2-1, with TRBD2 matching 13 bases. Germline V gives CDR1 SGHDT, CDR2 YYEEEE. The V gene end was trimmed by 3 bases and the J gene end by 4 bases; junction bases not matched to a gene: 4. The CDR3 is made up of 16 amino acids. CDR3 coding DNA: TGTGCCAGCAGCTGGGGGACTAGCGGGGAATACAATGAGCAGTTCTTC. Amino acids: CASSWGTSGEYNEQFF. Supplemented by reference TRBV5-6 and TRBJ2-1, the full variable domain reads DAGVTQSPTHLIKTRGQQVTLRCSPKSGHDTVSWYQQALGQGPQFIFQYYEEEERQRGNFPDRFSGHQFPNYSSELNVNALLLGDSALYLCASSWGTSGEYNEQFFGPGTRLTVL.